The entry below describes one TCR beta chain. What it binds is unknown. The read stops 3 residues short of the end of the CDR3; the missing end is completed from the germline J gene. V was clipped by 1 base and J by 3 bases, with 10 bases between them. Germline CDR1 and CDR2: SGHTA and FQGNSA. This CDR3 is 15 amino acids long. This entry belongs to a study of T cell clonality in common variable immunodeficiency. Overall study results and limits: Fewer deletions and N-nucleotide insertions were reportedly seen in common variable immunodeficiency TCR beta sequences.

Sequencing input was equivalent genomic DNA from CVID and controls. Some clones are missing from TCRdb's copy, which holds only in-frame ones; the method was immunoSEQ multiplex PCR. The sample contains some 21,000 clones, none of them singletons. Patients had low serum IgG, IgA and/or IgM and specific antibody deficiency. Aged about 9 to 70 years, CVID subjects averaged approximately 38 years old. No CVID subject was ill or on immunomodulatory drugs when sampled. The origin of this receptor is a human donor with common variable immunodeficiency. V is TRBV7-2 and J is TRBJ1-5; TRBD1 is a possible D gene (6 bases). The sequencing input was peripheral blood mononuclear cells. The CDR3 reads CASSLVDSPNQPQHF. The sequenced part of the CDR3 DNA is TGTGCCAGCAGCTTAGTGGACAGTCCCAATCAGCCC.